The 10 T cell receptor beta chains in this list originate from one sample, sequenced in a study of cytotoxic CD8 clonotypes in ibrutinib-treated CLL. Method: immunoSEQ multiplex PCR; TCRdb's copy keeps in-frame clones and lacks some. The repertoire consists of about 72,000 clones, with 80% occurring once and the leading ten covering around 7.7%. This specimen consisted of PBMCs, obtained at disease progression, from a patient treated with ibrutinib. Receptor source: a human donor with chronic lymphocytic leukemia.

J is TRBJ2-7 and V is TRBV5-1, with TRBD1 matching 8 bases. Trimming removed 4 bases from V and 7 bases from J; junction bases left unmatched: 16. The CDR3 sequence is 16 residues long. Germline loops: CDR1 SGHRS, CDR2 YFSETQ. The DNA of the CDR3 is TGCGCCAGCAGCCGTTCGGGGACAGGATTCCGGCGTGAGCAGTACTTC. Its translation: CASSRSGTGFRREQYF.

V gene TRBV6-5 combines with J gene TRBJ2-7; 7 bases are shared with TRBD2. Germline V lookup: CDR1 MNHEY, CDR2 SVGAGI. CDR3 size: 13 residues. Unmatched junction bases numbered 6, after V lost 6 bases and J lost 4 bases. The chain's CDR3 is CASRGGSRYEQYF. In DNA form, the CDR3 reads TGTGCCAGCAGGGGCGGGAGTAGGTACGAGCAGTACTTC.

This CDR3 is CASSPGGGRARYEQYF. DNA for the CDR3: TGCGCCAGCAGCCCCGGTGGCGGGAGGGCGAGGTACGAGCAGTACTTC. V usage is TRBV4-1 and J usage is TRBJ2-7; 9 positions match TRBD2. With V trimmed by 4 bases and J by 4 bases, 11 bases remained unmatched. CDR3 length equals 16 residues. CDR1 is MGHRA, CDR2 YSYEKL, per germline.

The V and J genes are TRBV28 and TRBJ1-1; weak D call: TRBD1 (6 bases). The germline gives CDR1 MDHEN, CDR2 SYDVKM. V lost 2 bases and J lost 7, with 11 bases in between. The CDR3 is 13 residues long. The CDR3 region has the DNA TGTGCCAGCAGTTTAGTTGGCAGGGGTGAAGCTTTCTTT. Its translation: CASSLVGRGEAFF.

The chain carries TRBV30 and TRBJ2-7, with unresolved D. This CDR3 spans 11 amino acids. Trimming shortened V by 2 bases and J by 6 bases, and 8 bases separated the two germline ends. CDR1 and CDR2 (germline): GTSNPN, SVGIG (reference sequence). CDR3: CAWSLRREQYF. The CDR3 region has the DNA TGTGCCTGGAGTCTAAGGCGCGAGCAGTACTTC.

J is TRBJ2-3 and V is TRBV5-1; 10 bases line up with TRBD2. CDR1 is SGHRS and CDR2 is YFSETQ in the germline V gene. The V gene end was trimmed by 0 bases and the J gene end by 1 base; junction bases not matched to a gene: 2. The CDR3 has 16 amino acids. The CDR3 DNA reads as TGCGCCAGCAGCTTGGGTCTAGCGGGGGGCACAGATACGCAGTATTTT. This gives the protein CASSLGLAGGTDTQYF. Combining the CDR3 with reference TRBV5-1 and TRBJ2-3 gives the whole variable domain KAGVTQTPRYLIKTRGQQVTLSCSPISGHRSVSWYQQTPGQGLQFLFEYFSETQRNKGNFPGRFSGRQFSNSRSEMNVSTLELGDSALYLCASSLGLAGGTDTQYFGPGTRLTVL.

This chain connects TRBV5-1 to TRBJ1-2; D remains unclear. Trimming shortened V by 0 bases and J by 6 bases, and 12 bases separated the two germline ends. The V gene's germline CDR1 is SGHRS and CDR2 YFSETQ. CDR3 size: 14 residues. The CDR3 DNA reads TGCGCCAGCAGCTTGGGGGGAGAGAGTAATGGCTACACCTTC. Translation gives CASSLGGESNGYTF.

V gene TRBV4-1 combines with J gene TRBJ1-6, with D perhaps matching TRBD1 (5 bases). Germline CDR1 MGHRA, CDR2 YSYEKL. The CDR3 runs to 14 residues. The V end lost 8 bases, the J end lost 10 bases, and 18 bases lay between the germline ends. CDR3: CASRMGGSRSPLHF. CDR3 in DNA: TGCGCCAGCCGAATGGGGGGAAGTAGATCACCCCTCCACTTT.

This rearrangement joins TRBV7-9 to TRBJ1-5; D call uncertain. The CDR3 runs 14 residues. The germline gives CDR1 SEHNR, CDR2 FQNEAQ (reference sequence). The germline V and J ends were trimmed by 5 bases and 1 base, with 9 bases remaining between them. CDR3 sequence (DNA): TGTGCCAGCAGCGAACCAGGAAGCAATCAGCCCCAGCATTTT. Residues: CASSEPGSNQPQHF.

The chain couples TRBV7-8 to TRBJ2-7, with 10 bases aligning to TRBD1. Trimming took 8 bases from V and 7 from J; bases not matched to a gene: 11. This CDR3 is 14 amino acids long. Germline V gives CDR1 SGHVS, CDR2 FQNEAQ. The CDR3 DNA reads TGTGCCAGCCGCCCGGGGACAGGGGCAGAGGAGCAGTACTTC. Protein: CASRPGTGAEEQYF.